What follows are 9 T cell receptor beta chains derived from one specimen sequenced in a study of tumor-infiltrating lymphocytes in oesophageal squamous cell carcinoma. TCRdb fed the PCR reads into MiXCR, producing one record per CDR3 protein. The sample carries some 15,000 distinct CDR3 sequences, less than 55% recorded once. The sample was blood. The receptor source for this set is a female donor with esophageal squamous cell carcinoma.

The CDR3 DNA sequence: TGTGCCAGCAGCTTGGGACTAGGGAGCTACGAGCAGTACTTC. Its protein product is CASSLGLGSYEQYF. The gene calls are TRBV7-6 and TRBJ2-3, with 8 nucleotides matching TRBD2. The assigned J gene may be wrong: the sequence end matches TRBJ2-7 better. Germline CDR1 SGHVS, CDR2 FNYEAQ. The CDR3 consists of 14 residues.

By proportion, this clonotype is medium-sized. V gene TRBV7-3 combines with J gene TRBJ2-1, with a tentative D call TRBD1 (5 bases). The ends were cut back, 5 bases at V and 5 bases at J, with 22 bases in the middle. CDR1 is SGHTA, CDR2 FQGTGA, per germline. This CDR3 contains 17 residues. This CDR3 is CASSPKGPPTENNEQFF. The CDR3 DNA sequence: TGTGCCAGCAGCCCAAAGGGGCCACCGACAGAGAACAATGAGCAGTTCTTC.

The rearrangement joins TRBV12-3 or TRBV12-4 to TRBJ2-1; 8 bases map to TRBD2. Trimming at V came to 6 bases and at J to 10 bases, leaving 11 bases not matched to a gene. CDR3 length: 14 amino acids. CDR3 loop: CASSGPTLAGEQFF. The DNA for the CDR3 is TGTGCCAGCAGCGGTCCCACATTAGCGGGGGAGCAGTTCTTC.

J is TRBJ2-7 and V is TRBV7-3; unclear D gene. The J call may be wrong; the DNA end is better matched by TRBJ2-1. This CDR3 has 16 residues. Germline lookup yields CDR1 SGHTA and CDR2 FQGTGA. CDR3 DNA sequence: TGTGCCAGCAGCTTAACGTTGGCGGTCTCCTACAATGAGCAGTTCTTC. Translation: CASSLTLAVSYNEQFF.

Points on this clonotype: As the CDR3 is not closed by the conserved phenylalanine or tryptophan, this likely results from a read error. The DNA is left out, because the CDR3 cannot be placed on it with certainty; the CDR3 is given as TCRdb lists it. The rearrangement joins TRBV6-6 to TRBJ2-6; the table names TRBD2, a call not compared with the DNA. Germline CDR1 is MNHNY and CDR2 is SVGAGI (reference sequence). Ends included, the CDR3 has 17 residues. The CDR3 sequence is CASSYSASGGAKQFFGA.

V gene TRBV11-2 combines with J gene TRBJ2-1; D possibly corresponds to TRBD1 (5 bases). The assigned J gene may be wrong: the sequence end matches TRBJ2-7 better. Germline CDR1 and CDR2: SGHAT and FQNNGV. The length of the CDR3 is 13 residues. In DNA, the CDR3 is TGTGCCAGCAGCTTAGTTCAGGGTTACGAGCAGTACTTC. Amino acids: CASSLVQGYEQYF.

The V call is TRBV11-3, the J call TRBJ2-4, with a possible D match to TRBD2 (5 bases). Between the trimmed V and J ends, which lost 6 bases and 15 bases, there was a span of 18 bases. The CDR3 is 12 amino acids. Germline CDR1 SGHNT, CDR2 YENEEA. CDR3 sequence reads: CASSPGPGELYF. The CDR3 DNA sequence: TGTGCCAGCAGTCCAGGTCCCGGGGAGCTGTACTTC.

This clonotype showed up just a few times. This rearrangement joins TRBV19 to TRBJ2-2; the D gene is possibly TRBD2 (5 bases). The V gene lost 7 bases and the J gene lost 4 bases, with 16 bases spanning the gap. This CDR3 has 15 residues. Germline V lookup: CDR1 LNHDA, CDR2 SQIVND (reference sequence). CDR3 nucleotides: TGTGCCAGTAAACTAGGGAGTTGGGGCACCGGGGAGCTGTTTTTT. Its protein product is CASKLGSWGTGELFF.

The table lists this clonotype with a few counts. CDR3 coding DNA: TGCAGTGCGACCGGGACTAGGGGGGGGAATGAGCAGTTCTTC. Translation: CSATGTRGGNEQFF. The gene calls are TRBV20-1 and TRBJ2-1; 8 nucleotides agree with TRBD2. This CDR3 has 14 residues. Unmatched junction bases numbered 11, after V lost 6 bases and J lost 7 bases. Germline CDR1 reads DFQATT; CDR2 reads SNEGSKA (reference sequence).